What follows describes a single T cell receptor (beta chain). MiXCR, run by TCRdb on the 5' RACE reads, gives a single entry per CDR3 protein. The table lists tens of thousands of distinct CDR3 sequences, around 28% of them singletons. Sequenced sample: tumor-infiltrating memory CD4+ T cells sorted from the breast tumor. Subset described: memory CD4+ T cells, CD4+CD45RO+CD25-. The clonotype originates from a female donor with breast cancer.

The DNA of the CDR3 is TGTGCCAGCAGTTTGAACTATAATTCACCCCTCCACTTT. The encoded protein is CASSLNYNSPLHF. The chain employs TRBV27 and TRBJ1-6; no clear D gene. The CDR3 covers 13 residues. Germline CDR1 is MNHEY and CDR2 is SMNVEV (reference sequence). V was cut by 3 bases and J by 3 bases, with 3 bases left in between.